The 12 T cell receptor beta chains reported below all come from one sample, sequenced in a study of shared clonotypes between healthy human individuals. This table comes from immunoSEQ multiplex PCR, and its TCRdb copy is limited to in-frame clones, with some not included. The sample contains some 2,000,000 clones, approximately 94% of which appear only once. Sequencing was carried out using naive CD4+ T cells sorted from blood. Subset defined: CD45RA+ positively selected. These TCRs come from a man younger than 35 in good health.

The genes are TRBV18 and TRBJ2-3; D remains ambiguous. This CDR3 comprises 14 residues. The germline V gene encodes CDR1 KGHSH and CDR2 LQKENI. V was cut by 3 bases and J by 5 bases, with 12 bases left in between. CDR3 DNA: TGTGCCAGCTCACCGGGCCTGAAAGGAGATACGCAGTATTTT. Translated: CASSPGLKGDTQYF.

As regards this clone: Other DNA sequences in this sample translate to the same CDR3. V gene TRBV6-6 combines with J gene TRBJ1-5; D gene unclear. With 2 bases removed from V and 7 bases from J, the gap between germline ends came to 6 bases. Germline CDR1 MNHNY, CDR2 SVGAGI (reference sequence). The CDR3 extends over 12 amino acids. CDR3 in amino acids: CASSYAGQPQHF. CDR3 in DNA: TGTGCCAGCAGTTACGCTGGCCAGCCCCAGCATTTT.

The chain joins TRBV7-2 to TRBJ1-2, with TRBD1 identical over 10 bases. From germline, CDR1 is SGHTA and CDR2 FQGNSA. V gave up 5 bases and J gave up 6 bases; unmatched junction bases: 3. This CDR3 has 13 amino acids. The CDR3 here is CASSDRGQNGYTF. CDR3 in DNA: TGTGCCAGCAGCGACAGGGGGCAAAATGGCTACACCTTC. The entire variable domain, with the rest obtained from reference TRBV7-2 and TRBJ1-2, is as follows: GAGVSQSPSNKVTEKGKDVELRCDPISGHTALYWYRQSLGQGLEFLIYFQGNSAPDKSGLPSDRFSAERTGGSVSTLTIQRTQQEDSAVYLCASSDRGQNGYTFGSGTRLTVV.

Comment on this clone: This same CDR3 is encoded by further DNA sequences in the sample. The CDR3 nucleotides read TGTGCCAGCAGCCCAGGAGGGGTTAGCACAGATACGCAGTATTTT. Amino acid sequence: CASSPGGVSTDTQYF. V and J are TRBV7-9 and TRBJ2-3; D might be TRBD2 (6 bases). V lost 5 bases and J 0 bases, leaving 12 bases between the germline ends. From germline, CDR1 is SEHNR and CDR2 FQNEAQ (reference sequence). This CDR3 contains 15 residues.

Points on this clone: Different DNA sequences within this sample yield the same CDR3. This sequence joins TRBV5-1 and TRBJ1-1; D is possibly TRBD1 (5 bases). This CDR3 region has 13 residues. In germline, CDR1 is SGHRS, CDR2 YFSETQ. V shed 2 bases and J shed 4 bases, with 9 bases lying between them. CDR3 amino acids: CASSFLGGTEAFF. The CDR3 nucleotides are TGCGCCAGCAGCTTCCTCGGGGGCACTGAAGCTTTCTTT.

This CDR3 reads CASSLLRPGLSGANVLTF. The CDR3 coding sequence is TGTGCCAGCAGCTTGTTAAGGCCAGGCCTCTCTGGGGCCAACGTCCTGACTTTC. The genes are TRBV5-4 and TRBJ2-6; D not resolved. This CDR3 region has 18 residues. V lost 1 base to trimming and J lost 0 bases, with 14 bases between them. CDR1 is SGHNT and CDR2 is YYREEE in the germline V gene (reference sequence).

The chain recombines TRBV5-8 with TRBJ2-2; 7 bases fit TRBD1. V dropped 4 bases and J dropped 5; count of bases not matched to a gene: 11. The CDR3 extends over 16 amino acids. CDR1 and CDR2 from the germline V gene are SGHTS and YDEGEE. In DNA, the CDR3 is TGTGCCAGCAGCCGAAAGACAGGGTTAGGGACCGGGGAGCTGTTTTTT. Amino acids: CASSRKTGLGTGELFF.

V gene TRBV4-1 combines with J gene TRBJ1-6; 7 positions match TRBD1. J was trimmed by 6 bases and V by 1 base; bases with no gene match: 9. CDR3 length: 17 amino acids. Germline loops: CDR1 MGHRA, CDR2 YSYEKL. CDR3 bases: TGCGCCAGCAGCCAAGGTACCCTAGGGACAGCTAATTCACCCCTCCACTTT. As protein: CASSQGTLGTANSPLHF.

The rearrangement links TRBV6-6 to TRBJ2-7, with D possibly being TRBD2 (6 bases). With 4 bases removed from V and 4 bases from J, the gap between germline ends came to 14 bases. Germline V CDR1 and CDR2: MNHNY, SVGAGI (reference sequence). The CDR3 loop spans 14 amino acids. CDR3 protein: CASSWRGHEYEQYF. CDR3 nucleotide sequence: TGTGCCAGCAGTTGGCGGGGCCACGAGTACGAGCAGTACTTC.

The chain uses TRBV4-2 and TRBJ2-1, with 14 nucleotides matching TRBD2. The CDR3 runs to 17 residues. Germline CDR1 and CDR2: LGHNA and YNFKEQ. With 4 bases clipped from V and 8 bases from J, the junction kept 10 bases outside the gene matches. CDR3 amino acids: CASSPAGTSGGWDEQFF. DNA for the CDR3: TGTGCCAGCAGCCCGGCCGGGACTAGCGGGGGCTGGGATGAGCAGTTCTTC.

The rearrangement links TRBV6-6 to TRBJ2-7, with TRBD1 as a possible D gene (6 bases). The V end lost 5 bases, the J end lost 13 bases, and 27 bases lay between the germline ends. CDR3 length: 15 amino acids. Germline CDR1 MNHNY, CDR2 SVGAGI (reference sequence). The CDR3 DNA reads TGTGCCAGCAGTGGCCCGACAGGATCTTCTTCTGTCGTTTACTTC. This codes for CASSGPTGSSSVVYF.

The chain recombines TRBV2 with TRBJ2-5; 7 nucleotides line up with TRBD2. The length of the CDR3 is 14 residues. Per the germline V gene, CDR1 is SNHLY and CDR2 is FYNNEI. V lost 4 bases to trimming and J lost 2 bases; unmatched junction nucleotides: 4. CDR3 DNA sequence: TGTGCCAGCAGTGCGTCGGGACTACAAGAGACCCAGTACTTC. Translated, it gives CASSASGLQETQYF. Drawing the rest from reference TRBV2 and TRBJ2-5, the complete variable domain is EPEVTQTPSHQVTQMGQEVILRCVPISNHLYFYWYRQILGQKVEFLVSFYNNEISEKSEIFDDQFSVERPDGSNFTLKIRSTKLEDSAMYFCASSASGLQETQYFGPGTRLLVL.